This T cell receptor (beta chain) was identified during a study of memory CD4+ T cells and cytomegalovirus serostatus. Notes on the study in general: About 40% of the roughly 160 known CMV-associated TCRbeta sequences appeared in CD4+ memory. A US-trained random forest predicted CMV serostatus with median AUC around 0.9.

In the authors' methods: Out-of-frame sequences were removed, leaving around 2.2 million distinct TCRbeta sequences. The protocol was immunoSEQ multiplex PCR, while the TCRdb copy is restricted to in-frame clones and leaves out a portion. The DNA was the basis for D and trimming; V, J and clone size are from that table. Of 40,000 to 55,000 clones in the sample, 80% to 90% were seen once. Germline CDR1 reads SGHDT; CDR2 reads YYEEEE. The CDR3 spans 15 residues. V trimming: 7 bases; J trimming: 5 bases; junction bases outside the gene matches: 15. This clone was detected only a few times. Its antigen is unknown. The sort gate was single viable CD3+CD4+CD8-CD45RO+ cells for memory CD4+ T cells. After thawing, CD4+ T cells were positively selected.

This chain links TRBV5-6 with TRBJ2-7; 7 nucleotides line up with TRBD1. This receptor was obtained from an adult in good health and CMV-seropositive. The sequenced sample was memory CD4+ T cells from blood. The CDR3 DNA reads TGTGCCAGCTTCTTGTCCGGGACAGTTATCAACGAGCAGTACTTC. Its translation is CASFLSGTVINEQYF.